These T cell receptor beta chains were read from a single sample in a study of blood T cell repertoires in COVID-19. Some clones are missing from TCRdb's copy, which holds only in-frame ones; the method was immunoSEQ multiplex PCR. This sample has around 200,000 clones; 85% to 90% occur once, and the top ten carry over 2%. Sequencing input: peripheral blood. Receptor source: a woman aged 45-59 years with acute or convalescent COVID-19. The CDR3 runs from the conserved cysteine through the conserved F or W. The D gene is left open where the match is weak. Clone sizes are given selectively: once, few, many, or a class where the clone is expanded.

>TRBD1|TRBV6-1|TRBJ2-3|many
TGTGCCAGCAGTGACCCACCTACTAGGGGGCACACAGATACGCAGTATTTT
CASSDPPTRGHTDTQYF
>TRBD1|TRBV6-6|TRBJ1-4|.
TGTGCCAGCAGTACCCGGACAGGGGAAGTGGAAAAACTGTTTTTT
CASSTRTGEVEKLFF
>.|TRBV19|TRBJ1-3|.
TGTGCCAGTAGTATATCCCCGGGGAGGGGAGACACCATATATTTT
CASSISPGRGDTIYF
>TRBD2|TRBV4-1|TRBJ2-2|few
TGCGCCAGCAGCCAGGGACTAGCGGAAACCGGGGAGCTGTTTTTT
CASSQGLAETGELFF
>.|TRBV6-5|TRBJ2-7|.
TGTGCCAGCAGCTACTCAGTGGGGGGGGCGGACTACGAGCAGTACTTC
CASSYSVGGADYEQYF
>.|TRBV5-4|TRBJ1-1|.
TGTGCCAGCAGCTTGGCGGGGGAAGGGGAAGCTTTCTTT
CASSLAGEGEAFF
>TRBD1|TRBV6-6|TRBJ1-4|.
TGTGCCAGCAGCCTGAGACAGGGGGCTAATGAAAAACTGTTTTTT
CASSLRQGANEKLFF
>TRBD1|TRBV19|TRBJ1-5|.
TGTGCCAGTAAAAATTCGGGACAGTCGAGCAATCAGCCCCAGCATTTT
CASKNSGQSSNQPQHF
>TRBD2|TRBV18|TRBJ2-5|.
TGTGCCAGCTCACGACCGGGACTAGCGGGATTCGGGGAGACCCAGTACTTC
CASSRPGLAGFGETQYF
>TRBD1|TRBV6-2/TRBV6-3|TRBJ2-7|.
TGTGCCAGCAGATACGACAGGGCCCCCTACGAGCAGTACTTC
CASRYDRAPYEQYF
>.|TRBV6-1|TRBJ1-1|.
TGTGCCAGCAGTGAAGCCCCAACTTTCGTGAACACTGAAGCTTTCTTT
CASSEAPTFVNTEAFF
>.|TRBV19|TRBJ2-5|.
TGTGCCAGTAGCGAAGTTACAGGGTCTAGAGAGACCCAGTACTTC
CASSEVTGSRETQYF
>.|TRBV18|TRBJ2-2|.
TGTGCCAGCTCACCCCTGGACTGGGCGAACACCGGGGAGCTGTTTTTT
CASSPLDWANTGELFF
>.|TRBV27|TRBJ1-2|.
TGTGCCAGCAGTCCGGGACATCACTATGGCTACACCTTC
CASSPGHHYGYTF
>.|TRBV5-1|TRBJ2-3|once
TGCGCCAGCAGTTATACCCGGGATACGCAGTATTTT
CASSYTRDTQYF
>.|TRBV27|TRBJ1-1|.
TGTGCCAGCACGCCCGGTTGGGGGCACACTGAAGCTTTCTTT
CASTPGWGHTEAFF
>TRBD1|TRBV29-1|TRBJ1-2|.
TGCAGCGATTGCGACAGGGACTATGGCTACACCTTC
CSDCDRDYGYTF
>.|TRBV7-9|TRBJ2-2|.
TGTGCCAGCAGCTTACGTGACTTCCCTACCGGGGAGCTGTTTTTT
CASSLRDFPTGELFF
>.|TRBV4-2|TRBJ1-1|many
TGTGCCAGCAGCCAAATAAGGGGTGGGAACACTGAAGCTTTCTTT
CASSQIRGGNTEAFF
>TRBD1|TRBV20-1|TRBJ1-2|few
TGCAGTGCTAGTCAGGGGGATTCTGGCTACACCTTC
CSASQGDSGYTF
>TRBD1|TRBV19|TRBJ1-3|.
TGTGCCAGTAGTATGGGGGACAGGGTCGGAAACACCATATATTTT
CASSMGDRVGNTIYF
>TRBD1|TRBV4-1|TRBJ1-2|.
TGCGCCAGCAGCCAAGATCCCGGACAGGGGACCCAGGCTAACTATGGCTACACCTTC
CASSQDPGQGTQANYGYTF
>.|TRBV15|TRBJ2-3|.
TGTGCCACCAGCAGAGACAGGGTCCACACAGATACGCAGTATTTT
CATSRDRVHTDTQYF
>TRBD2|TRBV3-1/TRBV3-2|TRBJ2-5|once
TGTGCCAGCAGCCAAGTGCGGGGGGACCAAGAGACCCAGTACTTC
CASSQVRGDQETQYF
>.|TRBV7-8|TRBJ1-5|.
TGTGCCAGCAGCCGAATTTCAGGGGTTCGGGATCAGCCCCAGCATTTT
CASSRISGVRDQPQHF
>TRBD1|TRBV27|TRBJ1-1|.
TGTGCCAGCAGCCAGCTACAGGGGGCGATAACTGAAGCTTTCTTT
CASSQLQGAITEAFF
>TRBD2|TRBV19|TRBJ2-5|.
TGTGCCAGTAGATTATCTAGCGGGAAAGAGACCCAGTACTTC
CASRLSSGKETQYF
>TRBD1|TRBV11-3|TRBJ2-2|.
TGTGCCAGCAGCTCTAGTCCCACAGGGGCCCCCACCGGGGAGCTGTTTTTT
CASSSSPTGAPTGELFF
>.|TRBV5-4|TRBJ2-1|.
TGTGCCAGCAGCTTAGGTTACGGGATTAATGAGCAGTTCTTC
CASSLGYGINEQFF
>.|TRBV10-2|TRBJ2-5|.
TGCGCCAGCGAAAGGCGGGCGCAAGAGACCCAGTACTTC
CASERRAQETQYF
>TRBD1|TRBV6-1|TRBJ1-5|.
TGTGCCAGCAGTGAAGAGGCAGGGGGCTCGCTTATGAGCAATCAGCCCCAGCATTTT
CASSEEAGGSLMSNQPQHF
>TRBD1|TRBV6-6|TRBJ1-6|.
TGTGCCAGCAGTTCCTTGGACAGGGGGAATTCACCCCTCCACTTT
CASSSLDRGNSPLHF
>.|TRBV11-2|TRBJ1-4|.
TGTGCCAGCAGCTTAGGTGGCACTAATAATGAAAAACTGTTTTTT
CASSLGGTNNEKLFF
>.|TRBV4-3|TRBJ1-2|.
TGCGCCAGCAGCCAAGAATTGGCGGAAGTCTATGGCTACACCTTC
CASSQELAEVYGYTF
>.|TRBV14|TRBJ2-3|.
TGTGCCAGCAGCCAAGATAGACTCACAGATACGCAGTATTTT
CASSQDRLTDTQYF
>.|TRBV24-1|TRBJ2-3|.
TGTGCCACCAGTGTGGGTAGCGCAGATACGCAGTATTTT
CATSVGSADTQYF
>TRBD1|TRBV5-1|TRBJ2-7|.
TGCGCCAGCAGCCCACTAGGACAGGGCGGCGAGCAGTACTTC
CASSPLGQGGEQYF
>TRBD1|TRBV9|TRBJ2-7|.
TGTGCCAGCAGCCCCCGGGACAGCTACTCCTACGAGCAGTACTTC
CASSPRDSYSYEQYF
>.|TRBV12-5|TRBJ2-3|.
TGTGCTAGTGGTCCTTCTAGCCTCACGCAGTATTTT
CASGPSSLTQYF
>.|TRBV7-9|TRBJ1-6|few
TGTGCCAGCAGCCCCTTTCGGGGGGCTGGTTCACCCCTCCACTTT
CASSPFRGAGSPLHF
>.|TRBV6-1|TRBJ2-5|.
TGTGCCAGCAGTGAAGCTACCGGGGAGCAAGAGACCCAGTACTTC
CASSEATGEQETQYF
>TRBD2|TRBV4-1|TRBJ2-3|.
TGCGCCAGCAGCCAACAGTCTAGCGGGGTAGATACGCAGTATTTT
CASSQQSSGVDTQYF
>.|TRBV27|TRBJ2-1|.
TGTGCCAGCAGGACACCTGCCGGCTCCTACAATGAGCAGTTCTTC
CASRTPAGSYNEQFF
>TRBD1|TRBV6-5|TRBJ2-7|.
TGTGCCAGCAGTTTGGGGACAGTTCCCTACGAGCAGTACTTC
CASSLGTVPYEQYF
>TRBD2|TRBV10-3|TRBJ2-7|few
TGTGCCATCAGTCCCGGGACTAGCGCCTACGAGCAGTACTTC
CAISPGTSAYEQYF
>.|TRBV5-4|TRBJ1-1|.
TGTGCCAGCAGCCCGCTTCTCTACCCACCACACTCGGGGGTGACTGAAGCTTTCTTT
CASSPLLYPPHSGVTEAFF
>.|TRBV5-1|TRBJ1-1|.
TGCGCCAGCAGCGCGGGAGGGACAATGAACACTGAAGCTTTCTTT
CASSAGGTMNTEAFF
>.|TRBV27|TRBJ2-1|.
TGTGCCAGCAGTTTCTTGGGGGGATCCTACAATGAGCAGTTCTTC
CASSFLGGSYNEQFF
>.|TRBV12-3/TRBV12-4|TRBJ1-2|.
TGTGCCAGCAGTAACAGGGCACGGAATGGCTACACCTTC
CASSNRARNGYTF
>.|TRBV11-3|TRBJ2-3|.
TGTGCCAGCAGCTTAGTATCGGGAGATACGCAGTATTTT
CASSLVSGDTQYF
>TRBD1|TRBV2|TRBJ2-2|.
TGTGCCAGCATCAGGGGGCGCGACACCGGGGAGCTGTTTTTT
CASIRGRDTGELFF
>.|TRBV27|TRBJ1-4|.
TGTGCCAGCAGTTTCCGGGGGAATAATGAAAAACTGTTTTTT
CASSFRGNNEKLFF
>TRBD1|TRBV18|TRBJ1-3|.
TGTGCCAGCTCACGACCGGGACAGGTCGATGGAAACACCATATATTTT
CASSRPGQVDGNTIYF
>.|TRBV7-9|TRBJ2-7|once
TGTGCCAGCAGCTTAATCTTAGCCACGAGCTCCTACGAGCAGTACTTC
CASSLILATSSYEQYF
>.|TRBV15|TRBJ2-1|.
TGTGCCACCAGCAGAGACCCGGGGGTGGGGAATGAGCAGTTCTTC
CATSRDPGVGNEQFF